This T cell receptor (beta chain) was captured in a study of shared clonotypes between healthy human individuals. As for the study in general: The study enrolled two women and a few men aged 18 to 49.

A roughly 200 ng quantity of DNA, around 30,000 T cell genomes, went into the sorted-subset replicate PCRs. Measured with immunoSEQ multiplex PCR; TCRdb has only the in-frame clones, and not every one. The table has about 730,000 clones, just under 75% seen once. Points on this clone: Other nucleotide sequences in the sample specify the same CDR3.

The sequence was obtained from a woman in her twenties or thirties in good health. The source material was memory CD4+ T cells sorted from blood. Subset denoted: CD45RA-negative fraction.

In DNA, the CDR3 is TGCGCCAGCAGCTCTGGCGGGGCCCCTAGCACAGATACGCAGTATTTT. It specifies CASSSGGAPSTDTQYF. The V call is TRBV5-1, the J call TRBJ2-3; D may be TRBD2 (6 bases). V gave up 3 bases and J gave up 0 bases, with 14 bases separating them. The CDR3 loop spans 16 amino acids. Germline V gives CDR1 SGHRS, CDR2 YFSETQ.